This entry lists 14 T cell receptor beta chains sequenced from one sample in a study of CD8 T cells in Susac syndrome. The RNA input was about 0.5 to 1 ug, and it was reverse transcribed with random hexamers. One entry per CDR3 protein, called by TCRdb with MiXCR from the immunoSEQ multiplex PCR reads. The table records some 150,000 distinct CDR3 sequences, 85% to 95% of them present only once. The specimen was CD4+ T cells from PBMCs. The receptors were sampled from a human donor with Susac syndrome.

J is TRBJ2-7 and V is TRBV18, with D possibly being TRBD1 (6 bases). The length of the CDR3 is 15 residues. Per the germline V gene, CDR1 is KGHSH and CDR2 is LQKENI. The V gene lost 6 bases and the J gene lost 6 bases, with 21 bases spanning the gap. In DNA, the CDR3 is TGTGCCAGCTCCCCGTGGGGGCGAGACGACTCCGAGCAGTACTTC. It specifies CASSPWGRDDSEQYF.

This sequence joins TRBV27 and TRBJ2-7, with D unclear. The CDR3 contains 15 residues. The V and J ends lost 4 bases and 3 bases respectively, with 16 bases between them. The germline V gene has CDR1 MNHEY and CDR2 SMNVEV (reference sequence). The CDR3 loop reads CASSSRPGRNYEQYF. The CDR3 nucleotides are TGTGCCAGCAGTTCTAGACCAGGAAGAAACTACGAGCAGTACTTC.

The chain recombines TRBV20-1 with TRBJ2-3; D call uncertain. Between the trimmed V and J ends, which lost 1 base and 6 bases, there was a span of 8 bases. This CDR3 is built from 12 residues. Germline CDR1 and CDR2: DFQATT and SNEGSKA (reference sequence). The CDR3 sequence: CSARASSDTQYF. The CDR3 nucleotides read TGCAGTGCTAGAGCCTCGTCCGATACGCAGTATTTT.

The rearrangement joins TRBV27 to TRBJ2-3; TRBD2 matches 8 bases. Trimming removed 5 bases from V and 4 bases from J; junction bases left unmatched: 11. From germline, CDR1 is MNHEY and CDR2 SMNVEV (reference sequence). There are 16 residues in the CDR3. The CDR3 DNA follows: TGTGCCAGCAGTGTCCTTGCCGGGGGGGTTTCAGATACGCAGTATTTT. Amino acids: CASSVLAGGVSDTQYF.

This chain connects TRBV6-2 or TRBV6-3 to TRBJ2-7, with 10 nucleotides matching TRBD2. Germline CDR1 and CDR2: MNHEY and SVGEGT. The CDR3 consists of 15 residues. The J segment lost 2 bases and the V segment lost 5 bases, leaving 6 bases of the junction unmatched. CDR3 loop: CASSPSGGGPYEQYF. CDR3 nucleotide sequence: TGTGCCAGCAGTCCAAGCGGGGGGGGGCCCTACGAGCAGTACTTC.

The chain employs TRBV20-1 and TRBJ1-3; D uncertain. The CDR3 sequence is 12 residues long. V lost 0 bases and J lost 1, with 1 base in between. Germline V gene data show CDR1 as DFQATT and CDR2 as SNEGSKA (reference sequence). CDR3 nucleotides: TGCAGTGCTAGAGAATCTGGAAACACCATATATTTT. It is translated as CSARESGNTIYF.

This chain uses TRBV9 with TRBJ1-1; 7 bases fit TRBD1. CDR1 and CDR2 (germline): SGDLS, YYNGEE. The CDR3 spans 15 residues. V gave up 0 bases and J gave up 3 bases; unmatched junction bases: 5. DNA of the CDR3: TGTGCCAGCAGCGTAGAGGCAGGGGGTTACACTGAAGCTTTCTTT. This sequence encodes CASSVEAGGYTEAFF.

The V gene is TRBV3-1, the J gene TRBJ2-7; TRBD2 aligns across 11 bases. The CDR3 has 16 residues. V lost 4 bases, J lost 4 bases, and 9 bases stayed unmatched. Germline V gives CDR1 LGHDT, CDR2 YNNKEL (reference sequence). The CDR3 DNA reads as TGTGCCAGCAGCCGATCTAGCGGGGGGCAGGGATACGAGCAGTACTTC. This gives the protein CASSRSSGGQGYEQYF.

V gene TRBV5-1 combines with J gene TRBJ2-2; 7 nucleotides match TRBD2. Germline V CDR1 and CDR2: SGHRS, YFSETQ. V was clipped by 4 bases and J by 2 bases; unmatched bases: 5. CDR3 length: 15 residues. CDR3 nucleotide sequence: TGCGCCAGCAGCGACCGGGGGGACAACACCGGGGAGCTGTTTTTT. The encoded protein is CASSDRGDNTGELFF.

The CDR3 coding sequence is TGTGCCAGCAGCTTAAGGGGGGGGATCCGGAGGAGGTATAGCAATCAGCCCCAGCATTTT. Amino acids: CASSLRGGIRRRYSNQPQHF. The chain employs TRBV7-3 and TRBJ1-5; D is perhaps TRBD1 (5 bases). V was cut by 1 base and J by 0 bases, with 22 bases left in between. Looked up from germline, CDR1 is SGHTA and CDR2 is FQGTGA. The length of the CDR3 is 20 residues.

J is TRBJ1-5 and V is TRBV5-6; D is unclear. CDR1 is SGHDT, CDR2 YYEEEE, per germline. Trimming took 0 bases from V and 3 from J, leaving 7 bases between them. This CDR3 region has 14 residues. The CDR3 is CASSLAGYNQPQHF. CDR3 DNA sequence: TGTGCCAGCAGCTTGGCGGGGTACAATCAGCCCCAGCATTTT.

The chain uses TRBV27 and TRBJ1-2; D is unclear. This CDR3 has 15 residues. Germline V gene lookup returns CDR1 MNHEY and CDR2 SMNVEV (reference sequence). Trimming stripped 6 bases from V and 3 bases from J, with 17 bases between. The CDR3 nucleotides are TGTGCCAGCAGCTGGCCGGAAGGAAGCGACTATGGCTACACCTTC. Amino acids: CASSWPEGSDYGYTF.

The V gene is TRBV9, the J gene TRBJ2-4; no reliable D call. Per the germline V gene, CDR1 is SGDLS and CDR2 is YYNGEE. The length of the CDR3 is 15 residues. V lost 2 bases to trimming and J lost 8 bases, with 17 bases between them. The CDR3 DNA is TGTGCCAGCAGCGTGAGCGACAACCGAGGCCACATTCAGTACTTC. It yields the protein CASSVSDNRGHIQYF.

Here the CDR3 DNA reads TGCAGTGCTAGAGATACTCTACTAGCGGGGGCGATTCAAGAGACCCAGTACTTC. Translation: CSARDTLLAGAIQETQYF. This chain uses TRBV20-1 with TRBJ2-5; 11 positions match TRBD2. After removal of 0 bases from V and 2 bases from J, the junction contained 11 bases not matched to a gene. The CDR3 has 18 amino acids. Per germline, CDR1 DFQATT and CDR2 SNEGSKA (reference sequence).